Reported below is one TCR beta chain. What it recognizes is unknown. The germline V gene has CDR1 SGHDT and CDR2 YYEEEE. The ends were cut back, 2 bases at V and 3 bases at J, with 17 bases in the middle. There are 16 residues in the CDR3. PCR was performed using 60 Vbeta and 13 Jbeta primers. The repertoire was sequenced with immunoSEQ multiplex PCR; TCRdb's copy has only in-frame clones and lacks some. The data hold roughly 52,000 clones, with less than 70% observed a single time. The sample is drawn from a study of cytomegalovirus exposure and HLA in healthy donors. Study as a whole: In terms of ancestry, the Caucasian-associated cluster contained around 79% of the roughly 400 genotyped donors.

Study-wide findings and caveats: In an earlier analysis, productive rearrangement rates for most beta V segments clustered near 87% or 30%. Later on, an analysis tied 18,000 or so TCR beta sequences to HLA alleles at 0.05 false discovery rate.

This TCR was recovered from a human donor in good health. Sequencing was performed on PBMCs. The genes are TRBV5-6 and TRBJ1-2, with D possibly matching TRBD1 (5 bases). The chain's CDR3 is CASSFHLDRIYYGYTF. The CDR3 nucleotides are TGTGCCAGCAGCTTCCACCTTGACAGAATTTACTATGGCTACACCTTC.